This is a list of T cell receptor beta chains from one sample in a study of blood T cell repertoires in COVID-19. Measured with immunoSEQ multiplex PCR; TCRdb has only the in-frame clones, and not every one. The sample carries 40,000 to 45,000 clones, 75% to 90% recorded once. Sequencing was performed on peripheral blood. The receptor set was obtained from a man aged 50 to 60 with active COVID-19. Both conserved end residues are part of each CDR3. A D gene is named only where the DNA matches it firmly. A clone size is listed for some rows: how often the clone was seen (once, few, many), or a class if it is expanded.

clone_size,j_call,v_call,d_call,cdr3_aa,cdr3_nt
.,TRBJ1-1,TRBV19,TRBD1,CASSPGQIMNTEAFF,TGTGCCAGTAGTCCGGGACAGATCATGAACACTGAAGCTTTCTTT
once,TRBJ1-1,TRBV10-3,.,CAISESRGSNTEAFF,TGTGCCATCAGTGAGTCGAGGGGGTCGAACACTGAAGCTTTCTTT
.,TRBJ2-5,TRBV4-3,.,CASSDGTGEETQYF,TGCGCCAGCAGCGACGGGACTGGCGAAGAGACCCAGTACTTC
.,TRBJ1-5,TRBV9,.,CASSVWPNQPQHF,TGTGCCAGCAGCGTATGGCCCAATCAGCCCCAGCATTTT
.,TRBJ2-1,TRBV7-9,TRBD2,CASSKWVVAGVDEQFF,TGTGCCAGCTCTAAATGGGTGGTAGCGGGAGTCGATGAGCAGTTCTTC
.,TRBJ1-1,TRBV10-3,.,CAISEAQGDTEAFF,TGTGCCATCAGTGAGGCACAGGGTGACACTGAAGCTTTCTTT
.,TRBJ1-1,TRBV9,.,CASSVASGTEAFF,TGTGCCAGCAGCGTAGCTTCGGGCACTGAAGCTTTCTTT
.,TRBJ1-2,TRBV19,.,CASSIGLTGYGYTF,TGTGCCAGTAGTATAGGATTGACAGGCTATGGCTACACCTTC
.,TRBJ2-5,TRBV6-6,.,CASSYSTSRETQYF,TGTGCCAGCAGTTACTCTACTAGTCGGGAGACCCAGTACTTC
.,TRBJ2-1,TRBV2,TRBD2,CASGGDNEQFF,TGTGCCTCCGGGGGGGACAATGAGCAGTTCTTC
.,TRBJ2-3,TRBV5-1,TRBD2,CASSLRAGGFDTQYF,TGCGCCAGCAGCTTAAGAGCGGGAGGTTTCGATACGCAGTATTTT
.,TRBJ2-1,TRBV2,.,CARHTNEQFF,TGTGCCAGGCACACCAATGAGCAGTTCTTC
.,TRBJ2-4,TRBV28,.,CASSSPLGGQAKNIQYF,TGTGCCAGCAGTTCCCCCTTGGGAGGACAAGCCAAAAACATTCAGTACTTC
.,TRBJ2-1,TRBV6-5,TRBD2,CASRGLAGVDEQFF,TGTGCCAGCAGGGGACTAGCGGGAGTAGATGAGCAGTTCTTC
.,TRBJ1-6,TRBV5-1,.,CASSLEGDYNSPLHF,TGCGCCAGCAGCTTGGAAGGGGACTATAATTCACCCCTCCACTTT
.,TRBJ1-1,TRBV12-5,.,CASGLDEDREAFF,TGTGCTAGTGGTTTGGACGAGGACAGAGAAGCTTTCTTT
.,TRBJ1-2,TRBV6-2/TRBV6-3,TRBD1,CASSRSTGTYYGYTF,TGTGCCAGCAGCCGTTCGACAGGGACGTACTATGGCTACACCTTC
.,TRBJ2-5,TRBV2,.,CASSSPVGAGEETQYF,TGTGCCAGCAGTTCCCCTGTGGGGGCAGGAGAAGAGACCCAGTACTTC
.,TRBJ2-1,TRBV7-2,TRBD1,CASSASGGREGNEQFF,TGTGCCAGCAGCGCCTCAGGGGGCAGAGAGGGCAATGAGCAGTTCTTC
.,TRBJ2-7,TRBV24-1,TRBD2,CATSPWREGASYEQYF,TGTGCCACCAGTCCCTGGCGGGAGGGGGCCTCCTACGAGCAGTACTTC
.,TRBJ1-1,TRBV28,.,CASKKGAGDLAFF,TGTGCCAGCAAGAAGGGTGCGGGGGACTTAGCTTTCTTT
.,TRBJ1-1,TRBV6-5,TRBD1,CASNRGTYTEAFF,TGTGCCAGCAACAGGGGAACCTACACTGAAGCTTTCTTT
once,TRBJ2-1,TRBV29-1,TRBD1,CSVGRGNYNEQFF,TGCAGCGTTGGCAGGGGGAACTACAATGAGCAGTTCTTC
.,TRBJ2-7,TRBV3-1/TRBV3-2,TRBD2,CASSQEAGNLYRYEQYF,TGTGCCAGCAGCCAAGAAGCGGGGAATTTATATCGTTACGAGCAGTACTTC
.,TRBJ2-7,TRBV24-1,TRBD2,CATIPCGGCSSYEQYF,TGTGCCACCATCCCTTGCGGGGGGTGCAGCTCCTACGAGCAGTACTTC
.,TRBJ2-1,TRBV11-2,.,CASSLTGDNEQFF,TGTGCCAGCAGCTTAACTGGTGACAATGAGCAGTTCTTC
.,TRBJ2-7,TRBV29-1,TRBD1,CSVTTGASYEQYF,TGCAGCGTCACCACAGGGGCCTCCTACGAGCAGTACTTC
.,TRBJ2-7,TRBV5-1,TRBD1,CASSSPSDRVDYEQYF,TGCGCCAGCAGCTCGCCCTCGGACAGGGTGGACTACGAGCAGTACTTC
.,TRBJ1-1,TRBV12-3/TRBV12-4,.,CASRGVIEAFF,TGTGCCAGCAGAGGAGTTATTGAAGCTTTCTTT
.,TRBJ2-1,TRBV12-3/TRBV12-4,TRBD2,CAGASGRTNEQFF,TGTGCCGGGGCTAGCGGGAGGACCAATGAGCAGTTCTTC
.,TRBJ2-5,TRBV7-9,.,CASSLAQQETQYF,TGTGCCAGCAGCTTAGCTCAGCAAGAGACCCAGTACTTC